One T cell receptor (beta chain) is described in this entry. As yet, its antigen is unknown. A multiplex PCR was run with 60 Vbeta primers and 13 Jbeta primers. Sequencing used immunoSEQ multiplex PCR; TCRdb keeps in-frame clones, though not all of them. The sample records roughly 98,000 clones, about four fifths being singletons. The data stem from a study of cytomegalovirus exposure and HLA in healthy donors. Study-level points and caveats: With later analysis, a missense DCLRE1C variant became linked to TCR beta V- and J-gene trimming.

This CDR3 contains 14 residues. In germline, CDR1 is SGHKS, CDR2 YYEKEE (reference sequence). V lost 0 bases and J 2 bases, leaving 6 bases between the germline ends. The source of this sequence is a woman in her 70s in good health and CMV-seropositive. V gene TRBV5-5 combines with J gene TRBJ1-3, with a tentative D call TRBD1 (5 bases). The specimen sequenced was PBMCs. CDR3 sequence reads: CASSLVGAGNTIYF. In nucleotides, the CDR3 is TGTGCCAGCAGCTTGGTAGGGGCTGGAAACACCATATATTTT.